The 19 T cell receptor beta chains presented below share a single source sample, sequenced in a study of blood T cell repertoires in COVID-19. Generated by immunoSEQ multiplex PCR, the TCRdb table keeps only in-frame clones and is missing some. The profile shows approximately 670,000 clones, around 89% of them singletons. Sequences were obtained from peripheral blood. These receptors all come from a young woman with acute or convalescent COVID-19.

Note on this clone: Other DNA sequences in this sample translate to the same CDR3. The CDR3 spells CATSRDRGSNQPQHF. The CDR3 nucleotides read TGTGCCACCAGCAGAGATCGAGGCAGCAATCAGCCCCAGCATTTT. The V and J genes are TRBV15 and TRBJ1-5; D unclear. This CDR3 contains 15 residues. Per the germline V gene, CDR1 is LNHNV and CDR2 is YYDKDF (reference sequence). Trimming shortened V by 0 bases and J by 1 base, and 7 bases separated the two germline ends.

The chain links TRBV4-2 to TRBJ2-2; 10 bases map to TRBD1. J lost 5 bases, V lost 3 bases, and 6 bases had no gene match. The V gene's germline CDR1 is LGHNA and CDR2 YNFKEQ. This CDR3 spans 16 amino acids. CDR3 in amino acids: CASSHPTGGATGELFF. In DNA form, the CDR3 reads TGTGCCAGCAGCCACCCGACAGGGGGCGCAACCGGGGAGCTGTTTTTT.

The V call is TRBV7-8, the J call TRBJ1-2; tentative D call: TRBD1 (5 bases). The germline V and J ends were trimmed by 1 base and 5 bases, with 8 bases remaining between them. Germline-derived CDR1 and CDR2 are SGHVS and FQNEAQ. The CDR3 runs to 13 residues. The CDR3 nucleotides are TGTGCCAGCAGCTTAGGGGGCCTGTATGGCTACACCTTC. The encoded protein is CASSLGGLYGYTF. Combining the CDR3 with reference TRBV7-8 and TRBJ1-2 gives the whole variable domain GAGVSQSPRYKVAKRGQDVALRCDPISGHVSLFWYQQALGQGPEFLTYFQNEAQLDKSGLPSDRFFAERPEGSVSTLKIQRTQQEDSAVYLCASSLGGLYGYTFGSGTRLTVV.

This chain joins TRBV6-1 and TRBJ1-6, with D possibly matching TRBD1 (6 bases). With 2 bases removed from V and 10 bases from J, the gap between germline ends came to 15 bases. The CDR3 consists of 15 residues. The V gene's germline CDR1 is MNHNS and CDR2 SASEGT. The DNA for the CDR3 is TGTGCCAGCAGTGAATGGTCAGGGGTTAGATCACCCCTCCACTTT. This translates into CASSEWSGVRSPLHF.

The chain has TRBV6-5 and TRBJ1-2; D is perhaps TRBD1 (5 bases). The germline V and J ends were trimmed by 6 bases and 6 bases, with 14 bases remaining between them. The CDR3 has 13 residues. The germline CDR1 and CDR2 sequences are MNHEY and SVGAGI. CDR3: CASSSLGGNGYTF. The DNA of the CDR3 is TGTGCCAGCAGCTCTTTGGGGGGTAATGGCTACACCTTC.

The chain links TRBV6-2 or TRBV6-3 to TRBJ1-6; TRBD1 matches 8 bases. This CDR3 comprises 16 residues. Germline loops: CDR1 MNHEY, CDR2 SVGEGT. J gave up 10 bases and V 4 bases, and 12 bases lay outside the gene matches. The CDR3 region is CASSFNMWTGLSPLHF. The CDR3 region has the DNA TGTGCCAGCAGTTTCAACATGTGGACAGGGCTGTCACCCCTCCACTTT.

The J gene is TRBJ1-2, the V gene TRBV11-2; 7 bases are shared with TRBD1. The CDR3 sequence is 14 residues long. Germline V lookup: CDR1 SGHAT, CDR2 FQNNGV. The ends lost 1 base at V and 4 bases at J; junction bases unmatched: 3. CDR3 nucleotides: TGTGCCAGCAGCTTAGTAGGGGGCCTCTATGGCTACACCTTC. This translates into CASSLVGGLYGYTF.

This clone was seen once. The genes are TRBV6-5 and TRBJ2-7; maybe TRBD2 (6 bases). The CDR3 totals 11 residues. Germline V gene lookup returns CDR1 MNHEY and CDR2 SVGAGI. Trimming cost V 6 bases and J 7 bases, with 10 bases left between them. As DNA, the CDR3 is TGTGCCAGCAGCCCAGGGAGGGAGCAGTACTTC. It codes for CASSPGREQYF.

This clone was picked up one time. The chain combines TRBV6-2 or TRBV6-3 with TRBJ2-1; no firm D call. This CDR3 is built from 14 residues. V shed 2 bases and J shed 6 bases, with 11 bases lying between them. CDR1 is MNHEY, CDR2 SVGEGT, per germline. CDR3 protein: CASSYPAVTNEQFF. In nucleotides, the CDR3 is TGTGCCAGCAGTTACCCGGCGGTGACCAATGAGCAGTTCTTC.

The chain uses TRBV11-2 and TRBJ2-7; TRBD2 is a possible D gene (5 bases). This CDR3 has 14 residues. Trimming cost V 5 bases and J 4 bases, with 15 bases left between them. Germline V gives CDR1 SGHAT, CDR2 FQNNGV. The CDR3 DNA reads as TGTGCCAGCAGCACCCGGGGTGGGGTTTACGAGCAGTACTTC. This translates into CASSTRGGVYEQYF.

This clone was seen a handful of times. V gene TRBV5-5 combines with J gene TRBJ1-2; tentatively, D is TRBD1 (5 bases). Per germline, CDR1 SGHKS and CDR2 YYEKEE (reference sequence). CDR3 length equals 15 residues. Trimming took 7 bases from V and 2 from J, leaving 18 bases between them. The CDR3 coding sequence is TGTGCCAGCCGCCTTCCCGGGGGGAAGAACTATGGCTACACCTTC. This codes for CASRLPGGKNYGYTF.

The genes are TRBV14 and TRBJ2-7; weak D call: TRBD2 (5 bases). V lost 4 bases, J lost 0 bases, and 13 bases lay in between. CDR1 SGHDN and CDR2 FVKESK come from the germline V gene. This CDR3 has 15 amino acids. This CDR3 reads CASSPQRRSSYEQYF. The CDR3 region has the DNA TGTGCCAGCAGCCCCCAGAGGAGGAGCTCCTACGAGCAGTACTTC.

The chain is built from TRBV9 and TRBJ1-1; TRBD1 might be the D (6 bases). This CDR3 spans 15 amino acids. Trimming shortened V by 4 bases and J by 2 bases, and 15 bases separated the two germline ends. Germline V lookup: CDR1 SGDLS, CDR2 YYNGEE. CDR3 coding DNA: TGTGCCAGCAGCCTGATGGGAGGGGGTAACACTGAAGCTTTCTTT. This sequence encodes CASSLMGGGNTEAFF. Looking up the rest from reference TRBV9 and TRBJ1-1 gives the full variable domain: DSGVTQTPKHLITATGQRVTLRCSPRSGDLSVYWYQQSLDQGLQFLIQYYNGEERAKGNILERFSAQQFPDLHSELNLSSLELGDSALYFCASSLMGGGNTEAFFGQGTRLTVV.

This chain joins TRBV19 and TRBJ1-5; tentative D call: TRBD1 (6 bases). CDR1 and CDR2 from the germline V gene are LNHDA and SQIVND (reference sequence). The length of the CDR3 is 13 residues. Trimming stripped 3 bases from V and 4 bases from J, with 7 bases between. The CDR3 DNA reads TGTGCCAGTAGTATCGGACAGAATCAGCCCCAGCATTTT. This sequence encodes CASSIGQNQPQHF. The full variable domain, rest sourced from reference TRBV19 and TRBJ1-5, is DGGITQSPKYLFRKEGQNVTLSCEQNLNHDAMYWYRQDPGQGLRLIYYSQIVNDFQKGDIAEGYSVSREKKESFPLTVTSAQKNPTAFYLCASSIGQNQPQHFGDGTRLSIL.

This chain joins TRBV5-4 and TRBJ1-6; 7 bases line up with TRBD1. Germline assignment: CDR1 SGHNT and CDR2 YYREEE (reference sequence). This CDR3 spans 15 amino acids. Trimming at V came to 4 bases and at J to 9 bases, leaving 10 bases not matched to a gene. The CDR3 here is CASSLNRGVGSPLHF. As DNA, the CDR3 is TGTGCCAGCAGCCTGAACAGGGGAGTAGGTTCACCCCTCCACTTT.

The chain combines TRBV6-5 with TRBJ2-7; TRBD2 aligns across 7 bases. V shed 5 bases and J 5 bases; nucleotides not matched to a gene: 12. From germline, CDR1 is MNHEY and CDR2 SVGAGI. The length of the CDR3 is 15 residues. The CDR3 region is CASSSTGGRWDEQYF. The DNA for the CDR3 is TGTGCCAGCAGTAGCACGGGAGGCCGGTGGGACGAGCAGTACTTC.

In nucleotides, the CDR3 is TGTGCCAGCAGCCCAAATGGCAGGGCCCGGGAAGCTTTCTTT. Protein product: CASSPNGRAREAFF. The chain combines TRBV3-1 (or the pseudogene TRBV3-2) with TRBJ1-1; D perhaps matches TRBD1 (5 bases). V lost 4 bases and J lost 8, with 17 bases in between. Germline CDR1 reads LGHDT; CDR2 reads YNNKEL (reference sequence). This CDR3 region has 14 residues.

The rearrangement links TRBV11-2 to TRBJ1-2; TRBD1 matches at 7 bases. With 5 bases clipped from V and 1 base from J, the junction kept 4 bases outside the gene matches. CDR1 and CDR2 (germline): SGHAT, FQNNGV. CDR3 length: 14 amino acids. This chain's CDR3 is CASSPQGINYGYTF. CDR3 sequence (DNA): TGTGCCAGCAGCCCACAGGGGATTAACTATGGCTACACCTTC.

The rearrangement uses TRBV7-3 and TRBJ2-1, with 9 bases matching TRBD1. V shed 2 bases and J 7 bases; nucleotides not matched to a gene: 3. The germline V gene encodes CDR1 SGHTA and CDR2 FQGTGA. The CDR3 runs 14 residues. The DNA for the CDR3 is TGTGCCAGCAGCTTAGGACAGGGGTTGAATGAGCAGTTCTTC. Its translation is CASSLGQGLNEQFF.